This is a list of T cell receptor beta chains from one sample in a study of T-cell memory formation after mild COVID-19. MiXCR, run by TCRdb on the 5' RACE reads, gives a single entry per CDR3 protein. This sample has about 560,000 distinct CDR3 sequences, with 17% found just once. The sequencing input was PBMCs or a T cell subset sorted from them (not recorded which). These receptors were taken from an adult woman who had mild COVID-19 (a few samples of this study predate the infection). Cell type and time point are not known. Both conserved end residues are part of each CDR3. The order of the fields is D gene, V gene, clone size, J gene, CDR3 DNA, CDR3 protein. D genes are given only for firm matches. Some rows have no size entry. The others give once, few or many, or a class for an expanded clone.

D: NA; V: TRBV6-1; size: NA; J: TRBJ1-2; DNA: TGTGCCAGCACGCCCTTTCAGGGGATTTTGCATTATGGCTACACCTTC; CDR3: CASTPFQGILHYGYTF
D: TRBD1; V: TRBV12-3/TRBV12-4; size: NA; J: TRBJ2-1; DNA: TGTGCCAGCAGCCTTGCATTACCCGGGACAGGGAGCTCCTACAATGAGCAGTTCTTC; CDR3: CASSLALPGTGSSYNEQFF
D: NA; V: TRBV20-1; size: NA; J: TRBJ1-2; DNA: TGCAGTGCTAACACCGGGACACTCGGCTACACCTTC; CDR3: CSANTGTLGYTF
D: NA; V: TRBV3-1; size: NA; J: TRBJ1-2; DNA: TGTGCCAGCAGCCAAGGGGCGCTTCACACCTTC; CDR3: CASSQGALHTF
D: NA; V: TRBV19; size: NA; J: TRBJ2-7; DNA: TGTGCCAGTAGTATGGGGGTCCTAACCTACGAGCAGTACTTC; CDR3: CASSMGVLTYEQYF
D: NA; V: TRBV4-3; size: NA; J: TRBJ1-1; DNA: TGCGCCAGCAGCCGGGGGAGGGCGGCGAACACTGAAGCTTTCTTT; CDR3: CASSRGRAANTEAFF
D: NA; V: TRBV12-3/TRBV12-4; size: few; J: TRBJ2-1; DNA: TGTGCCAGCAGTTTAGGGCAGGGTAAGCAGTTCTTC; CDR3: CASSLGQGKQFF
D: NA; V: TRBV4-1; size: NA; J: TRBJ1-1; DNA: TGCGCCAGCAGCCAAGATAGGACACAGGGAGCAGTGACTGAAGCTTTCTTT; CDR3: CASSQDRTQGAVTEAFF
D: NA; V: TRBV20-1; size: NA; J: TRBJ2-5; DNA: TGCAGTGCTCCTTCGCAAGCAGTCCAAGAGACCCAGTACTTC; CDR3: CSAPSQAVQETQYF
D: TRBD1; V: TRBV6-6; size: NA; J: TRBJ2-7; DNA: TGTGCCAGCAGGGGGACAGGGGTCAGCTCCTACGAGCAGTACTTC; CDR3: CASRGTGVSSYEQYF
D: TRBD1; V: TRBV4-2; size: NA; J: TRBJ2-7; DNA: TGTGCCAGCAGCCAAGGCGCCGGACAGGGGGTCTACGAGCAGTACTTC; CDR3: CASSQGAGQGVYEQYF
D: NA; V: TRBV7-9; size: NA; J: TRBJ1-2; DNA: TGTGCCAGCAGCATCCCCGGGGGTCCCGACTATGGCTACACCTTC; CDR3: CASSIPGGPDYGYTF
D: NA; V: TRBV3-1; size: few; J: TRBJ2-7; DNA: TGTGCCAGCAGCCAAGTGCCTTCCTACGAGCAGTACTTC; CDR3: CASSQVPSYEQYF
D: NA; V: TRBV20-1; size: NA; J: TRBJ2-3; DNA: TGCAGTGCTAGACCGGGGGACACCACGGTAATAGATACGCAGTATTTT; CDR3: CSARPGDTTVIDTQYF
D: TRBD2; V: TRBV7-9; size: few; J: TRBJ2-5; DNA: TGTGCCAGCAGCACCCGGAGGGGAGGGGAAGAGACCCAGTACTTC; CDR3: CASSTRRGGEETQYF
D: NA; V: TRBV19; size: NA; J: TRBJ2-3; DNA: TGTGCCAGTAGTATGTATTACACAGATACGCAGTATTTT; CDR3: CASSMYYTDTQYF
D: NA; V: TRBV30; size: NA; J: TRBJ1-1; DNA: TGTGCCTGGAGTGCAGCCGCTCGTCTTCTGAACACTGAAGCTTTCTTT; CDR3: CAWSAAARLLNTEAFF
D: TRBD2; V: TRBV29-1; size: NA; J: TRBJ2-1; DNA: TGCAGCGTTGATGAACTAGCGGGAGGGGTCTATGAGCAGTTCTTC; CDR3: CSVDELAGGVYEQFF
D: NA; V: TRBV20-1; size: many; J: TRBJ1-1; DNA: TGCAGTGTCAGGGTGAACACTGAAGCTTTCTTT; CDR3: CSVRVNTEAFF
D: TRBD2; V: TRBV5-1; size: few; J: TRBJ2-1; DNA: TGCGCCAGCAGCAGGACGGCGGGAGGGCCGAAGGATGAGCAGTTCTTC; CDR3: CASSRTAGGPKDEQFF
D: TRBD1; V: TRBV7-2; size: NA; J: TRBJ2-5; DNA: TGTGCCAGCAGCTTAGGGGCCCGGGACAGGGTGACCCAGTACTTC; CDR3: CASSLGARDRVTQYF
D: NA; V: TRBV11-1; size: NA; J: TRBJ2-1; DNA: TGTGCCAGCAGCTTCGAAGGGGGGGTTCTCTATGAGCAGTTCTTC; CDR3: CASSFEGGVLYEQFF
D: NA; V: TRBV29-1; size: few; J: TRBJ2-7; DNA: TGCAGCGTTGAGCACATTACCTCCGGGGAGCAGTACTTC; CDR3: CSVEHITSGEQYF
D: NA; V: TRBV2; size: few; J: TRBJ2-3; DNA: TGTGCCAGCAGTGAATTGGTGAGAAGCACAGATACGCAGTATTTT; CDR3: CASSELVRSTDTQYF
D: NA; V: TRBV10-3; size: NA; J: TRBJ2-7; DNA: TGTGCCATCAGTGAGTCGATGTTGCGGCAGACCTACGAGCAGTACTTC; CDR3: CAISESMLRQTYEQYF
D: NA; V: TRBV7-9; size: few; J: TRBJ2-1; DNA: TGTGCCAGCAGCTTCACATCTTCGGGATACAATGAGCAGTTCTTC; CDR3: CASSFTSSGYNEQFF
D: NA; V: TRBV7-6; size: few; J: TRBJ2-1; DNA: TGTGCCAGCAGCCCCGCACTAGAGCAGTTCTTC; CDR3: CASSPALEQFF
D: NA; V: TRBV4-2; size: NA; J: TRBJ2-7; DNA: TGTGCCAGCAGCCAAGAACTCAGGGGTTACGAGCAGTACTTC; CDR3: CASSQELRGYEQYF
D: NA; V: TRBV2; size: NA; J: TRBJ1-2; DNA: TGTGCCAGCAGTGAATTCGCCTTTAACTATGGCTACACCTTC; CDR3: CASSEFAFNYGYTF
D: NA; V: TRBV20-1; size: many; J: TRBJ2-3; DNA: TGCAGTGCCACCCACCCGCCTAGCACAGATACGCAGTATTTT; CDR3: CSATHPPSTDTQYF
D: TRBD2; V: TRBV20-1; size: many; J: TRBJ2-5; DNA: TGCAGTGCTATGCGGGGGAACCAAGAGACCCAGTACTTC; CDR3: CSAMRGNQETQYF
D: NA; V: TRBV24-1; size: NA; J: TRBJ1-5; DNA: TGTGCCACCAGTGATCAGGGAACGGGGAATCAGCCCCAGCATTTT; CDR3: CATSDQGTGNQPQHF
D: NA; V: TRBV5-6; size: few; J: TRBJ1-1; DNA: TGTGCCAGCAGCTTCGACAGGAGGAACACTGAAGCTTTCTTT; CDR3: CASSFDRRNTEAFF
D: TRBD1; V: TRBV6-6; size: few; J: TRBJ1-5; DNA: TGTGCCAGCAGCCACAGGGGTTCTAGCAATCAGCCCCAGCATTTT; CDR3: CASSHRGSSNQPQHF
D: TRBD1; V: TRBV4-1; size: few; J: TRBJ2-7; DNA: TGCGCCAGCAGCCAAAAGGACAGGACCTACGAGCAGTACTTC; CDR3: CASSQKDRTYEQYF
D: NA; V: TRBV20-1; size: few; J: TRBJ1-2; DNA: TGCAGTGCTCTGCTCGCCTATGGCTACACCTTC; CDR3: CSALLAYGYTF
D: NA; V: TRBV5-1; size: NA; J: TRBJ1-1; DNA: TGCGCCAGCAGCTTGCACGTCCTGAACACTGAAGCTTTCTTT; CDR3: CASSLHVLNTEAFF
D: TRBD1; V: TRBV5-1; size: NA; J: TRBJ2-7; DNA: TGCGCCAGCAGCTTGGAGGGGCAACAGGGGAGCTACGAGCAGTACTTC; CDR3: CASSLEGQQGSYEQYF
D: TRBD1; V: TRBV2; size: NA; J: TRBJ1-2; DNA: TGTGCCAGCAGTGAGCATACAGGGGGTCGGTATGGCTACACCTTC; CDR3: CASSEHTGGRYGYTF
D: TRBD1; V: TRBV7-6; size: NA; J: TRBJ1-6; DNA: TGTGCCAGCAGCTTAGCGGTGACAGGGGGTAATTCACCCCTCCACTTT; CDR3: CASSLAVTGGNSPLHF